This T cell receptor beta chain was sequenced during a study of vaccination effects on CD4 cells after COVID-19. Whole-study context: After the second dose, samples were taken at median day 72. General observations from the study: Convalescent patients were few in the study, and early post-infection timepoints were absent. In vaccinees who were healthy, merely 1 out of 255 vaccine-induced clones cross-reacted with common cold coronaviruses.

Libraries were prepared by immunoSEQ multiplex PCR; TCRdb keeps only in-frame clonotypes and omits some of them. The data contain about 69,000 clones, 76% of them seen just once; the ten biggest clones take up more than 0.9%. Sequencing in the ViraFEST assay came after antigen-specific CD4+ T cells had been expanded with viral peptide pools, which were used to stimulate PBMC. Subsequent to a culture period of 10 days, CD4+ T cells were isolated. Participants received two doses of either the BNT162b2 or mRNA-1273 vaccine. Concerning this clone: Its antigen is currently unknown.

The V gene's germline CDR1 is SGHRS and CDR2 YFSETQ. With 4 bases removed from V and 2 bases from J, the gap between germline ends came to 10 bases. This CDR3 region has 14 residues. The sequence was obtained from a human donor who received a COVID-19 vaccine. The chain combines TRBV5-1 with TRBJ1-5; a possible D gene is TRBD1 (5 bases). Specimen: CD4+ T cells from PBMCs cultured with HCoV-OC43 spike peptides, collected after COVID-19 vaccination. Subset denoted: HCoV-OC43 spike overlapping peptide pool stimulation. CDR3 bases: TGCGCCAGCAGCGGGGGTTTGGGCAATCAGCCCCAGCATTTT. Its protein product is CASSGGLGNQPQHF.